One and the same sample provided the 25 T cell receptor beta chains below, sequenced in a study of CD8+CD57+ T cells in acquired aplastic anemia. Genomic DNA constituted the template upon which TCR beta VDJ and CDR3 profiling was performed. TCRdb re-derived calls from the reads in MiXCR, one entry per CDR3 protein. The data hold some 120,000 distinct CDR3 sequences, with 48% observed a single time. Sequencing input: sorted CD4+, CD8+, or CD8+CD57+ T cells (not recorded which) from PBMCs. The receptors come from a human donor in good health, serving as a control.

This clonotype was seen a handful of times. The chain joins TRBV15 to TRBJ1-2, with D possibly matching TRBD1 (5 bases). Germline loops: CDR1 LNHNV, CDR2 YYDKDF (reference sequence). This CDR3 contains 14 residues. The V and J ends lost 5 bases and 8 bases respectively, with 18 bases between them. This CDR3 is CATSGREGTGGYTF. Here the CDR3 DNA reads TGTGCCACCAGCGGCCGGGAAGGGACGGGCGGCTACACCTTC.

Comment on this clonotype: This clone may be a read error of a much larger clone one base away. The gene calls are TRBV20-1 and TRBJ2-2; TRBD1 matches 9 bases. The CDR3 length is 15 residues. From germline, CDR1 is DFQATT and CDR2 SNEGSKA (reference sequence). CDR3 in amino acids: CSATTGQGYTGELLF. The CDR3 coding sequence is TGCAGTGCCACTACCGGACAGGGGTACACCGGGGAGCTGCTTTTT.

The chain uses TRBV2 and TRBJ2-7; 12 bases fit TRBD2. This CDR3 has 14 residues. The V and J ends lost 5 bases and 5 bases, in that order; junction bases with no gene match: 4. In germline, CDR1 is SNHLY, CDR2 FYNNEI. The CDR3 loop reads CASSWTSGKDEQYF. DNA of the CDR3: TGTGCCAGCAGTTGGACTAGCGGGAAGGACGAGCAGTACTTC.

This clonotype appeared many times. The chain combines TRBV5-5 with TRBJ2-7; 8 bases are shared with TRBD1. The V gene's germline CDR1 is SGHKS and CDR2 YYEKEE (reference sequence). The V and J ends lost 4 bases and 2 bases, in that order; junction bases with no gene match: 8. The CDR3 sequence is 15 residues long. CDR3 loop: CASSPGTGQAYEQYF. In DNA, the CDR3 is TGTGCCAGCAGCCCAGGGACGGGACAGGCCTACGAGCAGTACTTC.

In this sample, this clonotype turned up a few times. The chain couples TRBV6-5 to TRBJ1-1; D is possibly TRBD1 (6 bases). The CDR3 covers 16 residues. Germline V gene lookup returns CDR1 MNHEY and CDR2 SVGAGI. The V and J ends lost 1 base and 5 bases respectively, with 17 bases between them. The CDR3, as DNA: TGTGCCAGCAGTTACTGGGGCAGGGGCGGGCAGACTGAAGCTTTCTTT. Translating gives CASSYWGRGGQTEAFF.

Here the CDR3 reads CASSPTGGISNQPQHF. The CDR3 DNA reads as TGTGCCAGCAGTCCCACAGGGGGAATTAGCAATCAGCCCCAGCATTTT. The V call is TRBV11-2, the J call TRBJ1-5, with 8 bases matching TRBD1. Germline CDR1 is SGHAT and CDR2 is FQNNGV. The ends lost 6 bases at V and 0 bases at J; junction bases unmatched: 7. The CDR3 runs to 16 residues.

This rearrangement joins TRBV7-2 to TRBJ2-1; the D is unclear. This CDR3 is built from 12 residues. V dropped 3 bases and J dropped 10 bases, with 10 bases sitting between them. Looked up from germline, CDR1 is SGHTA and CDR2 is FQGNSA. CDR3 sequence (DNA): TGTGCCAGCAGCTTTTTCCAAGACGAGCAGTTCTTC. It encodes CASSFFQDEQFF.

CDR3 nucleotide sequence: TGTGCCAGCAGTGCGGAACAGGGGTACCTCTACGAGCAGTACTTC. Translated: CASSAEQGYLYEQYF. The chain is built from TRBV2 and TRBJ2-7; 7 bases map to TRBD1. J gave up 3 bases and V 4 bases, and 9 bases lay outside the gene matches. Per germline, CDR1 SNHLY and CDR2 FYNNEI. This CDR3 region has 15 residues.

This chain joins TRBV7-8 and TRBJ2-3; D remains ambiguous. Germline V lookup: CDR1 SGHVS, CDR2 FQNEAQ. Trimming left V 5 bases short and J 3 bases short, with 6 bases between. This CDR3 spans 12 amino acids. For the CDR3, the DNA is TGTGCCAGCAGCCGAACTACAGATACGCAGTATTTT. This sequence encodes CASSRTTDTQYF. Looking up the rest from reference TRBV7-8 and TRBJ2-3 gives the full variable domain: GAGVSQSPRYKVAKRGQDVALRCDPISGHVSLFWYQQALGQGPEFLTYFQNEAQLDKSGLPSDRFFAERPEGSVSTLKIQRTQQEDSAVYLCASSRTTDTQYFGPGTRLTVL.

This clonotype turned up a few times. This rearrangement joins TRBV6-2 or TRBV6-3 to TRBJ1-1; D not resolved. V was trimmed by 4 bases and J by 3 bases, leaving 9 bases between them. This CDR3 region has 13 residues. Per the germline V gene, CDR1 is MNHEY and CDR2 is SVGEGT. This CDR3 is CASSFFRDTEAFF. The CDR3 region has the DNA TGTGCCAGCAGTTTTTTCCGGGACACTGAAGCTTTCTTT.

This clonotype was seen many times. The chain uses TRBV2 and TRBJ2-3; D could derive from TRBD1 or TRBD2 (5 bases each). Trimming took off 8 bases at V and 0 bases at J, with 18 bases between the two ends. Looked up from germline, CDR1 is SNHLY and CDR2 is FYNNEI. The CDR3 loop spans 16 amino acids. The CDR3: CASFGTRYFSTDTQYF. The CDR3, as DNA: TGTGCCAGCTTCGGGACCCGATACTTTAGCACAGATACGCAGTATTTT.

This clonotype was seen at least ten times. The CDR3 bases are TGCAGCGCCCAGAGGGCGGGGGGGTCCACAGATACGCAGTATTTT. Its translation: CSAQRAGGSTDTQYF. V is TRBV29-1 and J is TRBJ2-3; 9 positions agree with TRBD2. This CDR3 has 15 residues. Germline V lookup: CDR1 SQVTM, CDR2 ANQGSEA. J was trimmed by 2 bases and V by 7 bases; bases with no gene match: 10.

The V gene is TRBV19, the J gene TRBJ1-5; 8 bases match TRBD1. With 3 bases clipped from V and 3 bases from J, the junction kept 7 bases outside the gene matches. This CDR3 has 16 residues. The germline V gene has CDR1 LNHDA and CDR2 SQIVND (reference sequence). Here the CDR3 DNA reads TGTGCCAGTAGTATCCCCGGGACAGGTCCCAATCAGCCCCAGCATTTT. Amino acid sequence: CASSIPGTGPNQPQHF.

V usage is TRBV29-1 and J usage is TRBJ1-2; 9 positions agree with TRBD1. Germline loops: CDR1 SQVTM, CDR2 ANQGSEA. V lost 8 bases, J lost 4 bases, and 8 bases stayed unmatched. This CDR3 region has 13 residues. The DNA for the CDR3 is TGCAGCTTGGTGGGACAGGGAGCCTATGGCTACACCTTC. Protein: CSLVGQGAYGYTF. Together with reference TRBV29-1 and TRBJ1-2, the CDR3 gives the full variable domain: SAVISQKPSRDICQRGTSLTIQCQVDSQVTMMFWYRQQPGQSLTLIATANQGSEATYESGFVIDKFPISRPNLTFSTLTVSNMSPEDSSIYLCSLVGQGAYGYTFGSGTRLTVV.

This clonotype was seen repeatedly, ten times or more. The chain joins TRBV5-1 to TRBJ1-4, with 7 bases fitting TRBD1. From germline, CDR1 is SGHRS and CDR2 YFSETQ. The CDR3 consists of 17 residues. V gave up 4 bases and J gave up 1 base; unmatched junction bases: 10. CDR3: CASSVRRGGVTNEKLFF. The CDR3, as DNA: TGCGCCAGCAGCGTACGGAGAGGGGGCGTAACTAATGAAAAACTGTTTTTT.

At least ten counts were recorded for this clonotype. This sequence joins TRBV4-1 and TRBJ1-2; 7 bases match TRBD1. The V segment lost 6 bases and the J segment 6 bases; nucleotides outside the gene matches: 16. The germline V gene has CDR1 MGHRA and CDR2 YSYEKL. The CDR3 contains 16 residues. In nucleotides, the CDR3 is TGCGCCAGCAGACTAGGGGGCGGGGGCGGGCAGGATGGCTACACCTTC. This translates into CASRLGGGGGQDGYTF.

The chain joins TRBV19 to TRBJ1-6, with 7 bases lining up with TRBD1. The CDR3 consists of 11 residues. Germline CDR1 LNHDA, CDR2 SQIVND (reference sequence). CDR3 sequence reads: CVKGAPSPLHF. In nucleotides, the CDR3 is TGTGTCAAGGGGGCGCCATCACCCCTCCACTTT.

This sequence joins TRBV2 and TRBJ2-7; D perhaps matches TRBD2 (5 bases). The germline V and J ends were trimmed by 2 bases and 7 bases, with 18 bases remaining between them. The germline V gene has CDR1 SNHLY and CDR2 FYNNEI. The CDR3 is 15 residues long. The chain's CDR3 is CASSENWVRTGEQYF. CDR3 DNA: TGTGCCAGCAGTGAAAATTGGGTCAGGACGGGAGAGCAGTACTTC. Combining the CDR3 with reference TRBV2 and TRBJ2-7 gives the whole variable domain EPEVTQTPSHQVTQMGQEVILRCVPISNHLYFYWYRQILGQKVEFLVSFYNNEISEKSEIFDDQFSVERPDGSNFTLKIRSTKLEDSAMYFCASSENWVRTGEQYFGPGTRLTVT.

The chain couples TRBV10-3 to TRBJ2-3; TRBD2 agrees at 7 bases. The ends lost 3 bases at V and 5 bases at J; junction bases unmatched: 5. The CDR3 consists of 14 residues. Germline V gene data show CDR1 as ENHRY and CDR2 as SYGVKD. CDR3 amino acids: CAISEVSGEDTQYF. The CDR3 DNA reads TGTGCCATCAGTGAAGTCAGCGGGGAAGATACGCAGTATTTT.

The table lists this clonotype with many counts. The chain links TRBV19 to TRBJ2-1; no reliable D call. The CDR3 is 13 residues long. Germline lookup yields CDR1 LNHDA and CDR2 SQIVND (reference sequence). Trimming took 7 bases from V and 0 from J, leaving 7 bases between them. CDR3 bases: TGTGCCAGTAAAGAAGTCTCCTACAATGAGCAGTTCTTC. Encoded protein: CASKEVSYNEQFF.

This clonotype was recorded a few times. This chain connects TRBV27 to TRBJ2-7, with D perhaps given as TRBD1 or TRBD2 (5 bases each). The J call may be incorrect, as the DNA end agrees better with TRBJ2-5. CDR1 MNHEY and CDR2 SMNVEV come from the germline V gene (reference sequence). This CDR3 is built from 19 residues. The DNA for the CDR3 is TGTGCCAGCAGTCTATATTACGGGGCGCTGGGACGGGCCCAAGAGACCCAGTACTTC. Translating gives CASSLYYGALGRAQETQYF.

On this clonotype: A much more abundant neighbour one base away suggests this may be a read error. The rearrangement uses TRBV6-2 or TRBV6-3 and TRBJ2-7, with 10 bases matching TRBD2. The CDR3 is 14 amino acids. From germline, CDR1 is MNHEY and CDR2 SVGEGT. Trimming at V came to 6 bases and at J to 6 bases, leaving 8 bases not matched to a gene. In DNA, the CDR3 is TGTGCCAGCAGAACTAGCGGGGCGCCTTGCGAGCAGTACTTC. Translating it yields CASRTSGAPCEQYF.

This clonotype was picked up many times. J is TRBJ2-1 and V is TRBV7-2, with TRBD1 identical over 7 bases. Trimming cost V 1 base and J 8 bases; bases outside gene matches: 2. CDR3 length equals 13 residues. In germline, CDR1 is SGHTA, CDR2 FQGNSA. For the CDR3, the DNA is TGTGCCAGCAGCTTAGGCCAGGGGGATGAGCAGTTCTTC. Its translation: CASSLGQGDEQFF. The variable domain in full, completed from reference TRBV7-2 and TRBJ2-1, reads GAGVSQSPSNKVTEKGKDVELRCDPISGHTALYWYRQSLGQGLEFLIYFQGNSAPDKSGLPSDRFSAERTGGSVSTLTIQRTQQEDSAVYLCASSLGQGDEQFFGPGTRLTVL.

Points on this clonotype: At one end, the junction sequence differs from germline, possibly due to a read error. The chain links TRBV10-3 to TRBJ2-7, with D perhaps given as TRBD1 or TRBD2 (6 bases each). The CDR3 runs to 12 residues. In germline, CDR1 is ENHRY, CDR2 SYGVKD. The CDR3 is CASSFGGSGQYF. DNA for the CDR3: TGTGCCAGCAGTTTCGGGGGCTCCGGGCAGTACTTC.

The V and J genes are TRBV20-1 and TRBJ2-1; 11 positions agree with TRBD2. The CDR3 length is 17 residues. Trimming cost V 3 bases and J 2 bases; bases outside gene matches: 9. Germline V CDR1 and CDR2: DFQATT, SNEGSKA (reference sequence). The CDR3 DNA reads as TGCAGTGCTAGCAGTCTAGCGGGGGGCGCGGCCTACAATGAGCAGTTCTTC. Translation: CSASSLAGGAAYNEQFF.